This T cell receptor beta chain was obtained from a study of blood T cell repertoires in COVID-19. Germline CDR1 and CDR2: SGHTA and FQGNSA. The CDR3 runs to 15 residues. The V and J ends lost 5 bases and 9 bases, in that order; junction bases with no gene match: 13. Generated by immunoSEQ multiplex PCR, the TCRdb table keeps only in-frame clones and is missing some. This sample carries roughly 150,000 clones, roughly 80% of them seen once, and the ten largest clones take roughly 0.56%. This clone was recorded only once. Sequences were obtained from peripheral blood. The clonotype originates from a man in his sixties with acute or convalescent COVID-19. This chain joins TRBV7-2 and TRBJ1-2; 9 bases align to TRBD1. CDR3 in amino acids: CASSPPPGQGRSYTF. For the CDR3, the DNA is TGTGCCAGCAGCCCCCCTCCGGGACAGGGCAGGAGCTACACCTTC. The full variable domain, with the rest looked up from reference TRBV7-2 and TRBJ1-2, is GAGVSQSPSNKVTEKGKDVELRCDPISGHTALYWYRQSLGQGLEFLIYFQGNSAPDKSGLPSDRFSAERTGGSVSTLTIQRTQQEDSAVYLCASSPPPGQGRSYTFGSGTRLTVV.